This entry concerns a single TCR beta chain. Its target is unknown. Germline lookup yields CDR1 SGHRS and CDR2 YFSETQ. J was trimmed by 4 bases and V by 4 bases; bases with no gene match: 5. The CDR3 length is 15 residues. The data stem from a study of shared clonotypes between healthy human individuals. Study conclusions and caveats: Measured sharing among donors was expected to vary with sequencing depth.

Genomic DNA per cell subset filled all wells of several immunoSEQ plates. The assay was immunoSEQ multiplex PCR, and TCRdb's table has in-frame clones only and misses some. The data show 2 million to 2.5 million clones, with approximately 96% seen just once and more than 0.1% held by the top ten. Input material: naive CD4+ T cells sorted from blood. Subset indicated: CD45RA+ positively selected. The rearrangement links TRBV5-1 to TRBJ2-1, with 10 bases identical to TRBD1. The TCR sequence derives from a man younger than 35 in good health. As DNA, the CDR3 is TGCGCCAGCAGCCGGGAGGGACAGGGGTACAATGAGCAGTTCTTC. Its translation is CASSREGQGYNEQFF.